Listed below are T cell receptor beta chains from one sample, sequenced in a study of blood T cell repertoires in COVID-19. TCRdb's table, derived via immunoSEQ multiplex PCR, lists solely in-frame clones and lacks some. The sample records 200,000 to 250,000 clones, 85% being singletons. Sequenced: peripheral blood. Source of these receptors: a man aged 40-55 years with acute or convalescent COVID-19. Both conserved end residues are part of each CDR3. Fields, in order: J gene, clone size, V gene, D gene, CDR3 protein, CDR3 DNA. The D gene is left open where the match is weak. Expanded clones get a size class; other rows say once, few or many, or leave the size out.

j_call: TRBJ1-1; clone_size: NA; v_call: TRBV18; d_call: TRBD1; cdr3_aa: CASSLARDRRSGAFF; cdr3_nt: TGTGCCAGCTCACTCGCCCGGGACAGGCGCAGCGGGGCTTTCTTT
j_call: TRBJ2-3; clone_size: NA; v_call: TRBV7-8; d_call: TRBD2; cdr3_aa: CASSFPGLAGGPDTQYF; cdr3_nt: TGTGCCAGCAGCTTCCCTGGACTAGCGGGGGGCCCAGATACGCAGTATTTT
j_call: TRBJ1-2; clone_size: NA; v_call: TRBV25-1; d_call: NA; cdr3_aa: CASSDSLNYGYTF; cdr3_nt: TGTGCCAGCAGTGACAGTTTAAACTATGGCTACACCTTC
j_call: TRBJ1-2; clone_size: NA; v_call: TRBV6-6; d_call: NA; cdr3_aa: CASSPTQSGGWRSNYGYTF; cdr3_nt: TGTGCCAGCAGTCCCACCCAAAGTGGAGGGTGGAGATCTAACTATGGCTACACCTTC
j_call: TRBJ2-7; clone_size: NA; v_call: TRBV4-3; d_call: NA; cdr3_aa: CAKISDSIYEQYF; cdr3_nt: TGCGCCAAGATATCGGACAGCATCTACGAGCAGTACTTC
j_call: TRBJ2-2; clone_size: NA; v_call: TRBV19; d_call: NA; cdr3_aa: CASATGIWTGELFF; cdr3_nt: TGTGCCAGTGCAACAGGAATATGGACCGGGGAGCTGTTTTTT
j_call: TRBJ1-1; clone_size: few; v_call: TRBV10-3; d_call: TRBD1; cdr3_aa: CAIRDRDRANTEAFF; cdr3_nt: TGTGCCATCAGGGACAGGGATCGGGCGAACACTGAAGCTTTCTTT
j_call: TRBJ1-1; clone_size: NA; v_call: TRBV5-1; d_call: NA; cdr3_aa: CASSFEASTEAFF; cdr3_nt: TGCGCCAGCAGCTTTGAAGCAAGCACTGAAGCTTTCTTT
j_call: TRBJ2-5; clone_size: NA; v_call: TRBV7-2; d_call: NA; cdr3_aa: CASSLMSLETQYF; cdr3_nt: TGTGCCAGCAGCTTAATGAGTCTGGAGACCCAGTACTTC
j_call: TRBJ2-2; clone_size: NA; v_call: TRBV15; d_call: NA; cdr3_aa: CATSRDWSDANTGELFF; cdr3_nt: TGTGCCACCAGCAGAGATTGGAGCGACGCGAACACCGGGGAGCTGTTTTTT
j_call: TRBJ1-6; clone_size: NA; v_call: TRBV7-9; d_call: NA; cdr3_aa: CASSLEGPLHF; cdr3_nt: TGTGCCAGCAGCCTGGAGGGGCCCCTCCACTTT
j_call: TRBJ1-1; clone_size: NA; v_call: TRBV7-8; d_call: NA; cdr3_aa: CASSPRSTEAFF; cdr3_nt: TGTGCCAGCAGCCCGCGGAGCACTGAAGCTTTCTTT
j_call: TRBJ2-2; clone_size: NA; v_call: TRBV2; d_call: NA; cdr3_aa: CASTSRGTGELFF; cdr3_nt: TGTGCCAGCACCAGTCGGGGCACCGGGGAGCTGTTTTTT